This T cell receptor (beta chain) stems from a study of T cell responses to AZD1222 COVID-19 vaccine. General study results and limits: Most donors were white British and more were female, and clonal diversity was possibly underestimated.

Here immunoSEQ multiplex PCR was the method, and the copy in TCRdb shows in-frame clones only, minus some. The sample has 150,000 to 200,000 clones, nearly 95% seen once. Note on this clone: The antigen is unknown.

V lost 4 bases and J lost 4, with 20 bases in between. CDR1 SGDLS and CDR2 YYNGEE come from the germline V gene. The CDR3 is 17 residues long. This specimen consisted of peripheral blood, obtained on day 0 of AZD1222 vaccination. The rearrangement links TRBV9 to TRBJ2-2; D is undetermined. This clonotype was sampled from an adult in good health. The CDR3 nucleotides read TGTGCCAGCAGCCCACCCTCTGGGTTGGATTTCACCGGGGAGCTGTTTTTT. This translates into CASSPPSGLDFTGELFF.